The clone carrying this TCR beta chain was recorded a few times. The target antigen is unknown. Germline V CDR1 and CDR2: SGHDN, FVKESK. CDR3 size: 13 residues. Trimming pared 4 bases from V and 1 base from J, leaving 7 bases between. The sample belongs to a study of cytomegalovirus exposure and HLA in healthy donors. Study-wide results and limits: In a later analysis, most CMV-associated TCR beta chains appeared HLA-restricted. Upon later analysis, TCR association rates were observed to vary by HLA locus, being highest for DRB1 and lowest for HLA-C.

13 Jbeta primers and 60 Vbeta primers were used for the PCR. TCRdb's copy holds only in-frame clones and misses some; the assay was immunoSEQ multiplex PCR. The data show about 94,000 clones, with 6.5% to 8% seen just once and over 2% held by the top ten. This clonotype was obtained from a man in his forties or fifties in good health and CMV-seronegative. This chain connects TRBV14 to TRBJ2-5; D is undetermined. Sequenced input: PBMCs. As DNA, the CDR3 is TGTGCCAGCAGCCTAGACGTCCAAGAGACCCAGTACTTC. This gives the protein CASSLDVQETQYF.